In this sample, the clone carrying this T cell receptor (beta chain) turned up a few times. The data derive from a study of blood T cell repertoires in COVID-19. Study background: Material from acute and convalescent COVID-19 was sourced from the United States, Italy and Spain. Nucleic acid was either cDNA or gDNA, and it came from T cells, B-cell-depleted T cells, or PBMCs.

The method was immunoSEQ multiplex PCR; TCRdb's version includes in-frame clones alone and lacks a portion of them. Of roughly 410,000 clones in the sample, 80% to 90% are singletons; the top ten hold roughly 1.2%. The V gene's germline CDR1 is SEHNR and CDR2 FQNEAQ (reference sequence). The J segment lost 5 bases and the V segment lost 5 bases, leaving 9 bases of the junction unmatched. The CDR3 spans 16 residues. The sequence came from a man aged 35 to 55 with acute or convalescent COVID-19. The sample consisted of peripheral blood. This chain links TRBV7-9 with TRBJ1-6; TRBD1 matches at 7 bases. The CDR3 protein is CASSPRSQGDNSPLHF. The CDR3 region has the DNA TGTGCCAGCAGCCCGCGTTCGCAGGGGGATAATTCACCCCTCCACTTT.